The clone carrying this T cell receptor (beta chain) was seen just once. The antigen remains unidentified. TCRdb's copy holds only in-frame clones and misses some; the assay was immunoSEQ multiplex PCR. The sample gives fewer than 150,000 clones, 88% of which show up once; nearly 6% is in the top ten. This sample was included in a study of radiation and T cells in renal cell carcinoma. The wider study: Nephrectomy followed 15 Gy stereotactic body radiation by 4 weeks.

Study observations and caveats: From baseline, blood top tumor clonotypes peaked at 2 weeks post-radiation.

The CDR3 spans 12 residues. Trimming shortened V by 8 bases and J by 2 bases, and 11 bases separated the two germline ends. Time point noted: blood 2 weeks post-SBRT. Sample treatment: 15 Gy SBRT to primary tumor, nephrectomy 4 weeks later. Sequenced material: blood, taken from a patient whose treatment included radiotherapy and nephrectomy. The receptor comes from a woman aged 65 to 85 with renal cell carcinoma. This chain links TRBV5-3 with TRBJ2-7; D not certain. TRBV5-3 falls under the ORF class, with uncertain function. CDR3 in amino acids: CARGQVTYEQYF. CDR3 bases: TGTGCCAGGGGTCAGGTTACCTACGAGCAGTACTTC.